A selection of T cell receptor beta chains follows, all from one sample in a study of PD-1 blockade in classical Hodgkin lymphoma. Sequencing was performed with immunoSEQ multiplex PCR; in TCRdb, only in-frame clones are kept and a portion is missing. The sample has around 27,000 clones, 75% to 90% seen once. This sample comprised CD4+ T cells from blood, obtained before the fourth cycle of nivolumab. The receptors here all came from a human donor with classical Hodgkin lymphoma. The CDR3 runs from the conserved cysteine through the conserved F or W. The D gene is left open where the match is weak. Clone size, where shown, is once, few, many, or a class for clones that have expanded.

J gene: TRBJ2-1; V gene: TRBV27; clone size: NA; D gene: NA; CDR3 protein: CASSSPGPDNEQFF; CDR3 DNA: TGTGCCAGCAGTTCACCTGGACCCGACAATGAGCAGTTCTTC
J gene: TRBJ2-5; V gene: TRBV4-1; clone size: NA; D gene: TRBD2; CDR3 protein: CASSQDLGVAGPQETQYF; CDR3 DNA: TGCGCCAGCAGCCAAGATCTAGGGGTAGCGGGACCACAAGAGACCCAGTACTTC
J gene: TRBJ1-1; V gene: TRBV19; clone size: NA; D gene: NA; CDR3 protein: CASSIVGGGAVAFF; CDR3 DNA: TGTGCCAGTAGTATAGTCGGAGGGGGAGCGGTAGCTTTCTTT
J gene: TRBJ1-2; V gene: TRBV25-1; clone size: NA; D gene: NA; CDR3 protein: CASGGSRAANYGYTF; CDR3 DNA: TGTGCCAGCGGAGGATCCCGGGCAGCTAACTATGGCTACACCTTC
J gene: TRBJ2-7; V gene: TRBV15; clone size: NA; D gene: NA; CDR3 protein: CATSRDWGGFYEQYF; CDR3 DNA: TGTGCCACCAGCAGAGATTGGGGAGGTTTCTACGAGCAGTACTTC
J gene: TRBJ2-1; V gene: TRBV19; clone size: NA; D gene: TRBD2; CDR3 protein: CASSRTGTSYNEQFF; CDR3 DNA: TGTGCCAGTAGTAGAACCGGGACTAGCTACAATGAGCAGTTCTTC
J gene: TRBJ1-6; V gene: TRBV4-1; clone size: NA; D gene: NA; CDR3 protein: CASSQPGTANSPLHF; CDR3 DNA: TGCGCCAGCAGCCAACCCGGGACCGCGAATTCACCCCTCCACTTT
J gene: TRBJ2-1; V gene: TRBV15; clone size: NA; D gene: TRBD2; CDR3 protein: CATSRSGTSGIHEQFF; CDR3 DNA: TGTGCCACCAGCAGGTCCGGGACTAGCGGGATACATGAGCAGTTCTTC
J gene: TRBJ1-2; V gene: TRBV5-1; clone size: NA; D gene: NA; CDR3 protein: CASSFTGRRIPNYGYTF; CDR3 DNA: TGCGCCAGCAGCTTCACCGGCAGGCGGATTCCTAACTATGGCTACACCTTC
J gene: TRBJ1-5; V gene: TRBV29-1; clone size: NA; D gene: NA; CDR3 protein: CSASRGRNQPQHF; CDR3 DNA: TGCAGCGCTAGTAGGGGCCGAAATCAGCCCCAGCATTTT
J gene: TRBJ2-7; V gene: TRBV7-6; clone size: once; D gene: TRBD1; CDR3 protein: CASSLGRGTGSYEQYF; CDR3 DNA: TGTGCCAGCAGCTTAGGAAGAGGGACAGGGTCCTACGAGCAGTACTTC
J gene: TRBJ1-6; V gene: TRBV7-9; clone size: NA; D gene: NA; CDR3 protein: CASSLGGWGNSPLHF; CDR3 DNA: TGTGCCAGCAGCTTGGGGGGCTGGGGTAATTCACCCCTCCACTTT
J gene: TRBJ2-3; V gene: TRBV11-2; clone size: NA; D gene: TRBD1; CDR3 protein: CASSFPRGRGTDTQYF; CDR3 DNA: TGTGCCAGCAGCTTCCCCAGGGGGCGCGGCACAGATACGCAGTATTTT
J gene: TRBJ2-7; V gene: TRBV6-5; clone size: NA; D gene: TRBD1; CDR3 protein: CASSYSAGGLYEQYF; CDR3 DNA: TGTGCCAGCAGTTACTCGGCAGGGGGCCTGTACGAGCAGTACTTC
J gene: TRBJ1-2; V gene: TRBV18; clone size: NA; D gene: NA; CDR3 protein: CASSPQGADGYTF; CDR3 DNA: TGTGCCAGCTCACCCCAGGGTGCAGATGGCTACACCTTC
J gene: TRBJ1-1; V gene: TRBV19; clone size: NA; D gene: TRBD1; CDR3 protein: CASCTQGAPGTEAFF; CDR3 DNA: TGTGCCAGTTGCACGCAGGGGGCGCCGGGCACTGAAGCTTTCTTT
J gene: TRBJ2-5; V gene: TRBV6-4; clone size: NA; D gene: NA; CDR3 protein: CASREVPGETQYF; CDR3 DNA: TGTGCCAGCAGAGAAGTGCCGGGAGAGACCCAGTACTTC
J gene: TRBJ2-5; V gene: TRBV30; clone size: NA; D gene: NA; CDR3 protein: CAWSVQKETQYF; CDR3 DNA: TGTGCCTGGAGTGTACAAAAGGAGACCCAGTACTTC
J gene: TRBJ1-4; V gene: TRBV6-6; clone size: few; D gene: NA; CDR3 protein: CASSYSNRQIGEKLFF; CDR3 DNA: TGTGCCAGCAGTTACTCGAACCGTCAAATCGGTGAAAAACTGTTTTTT
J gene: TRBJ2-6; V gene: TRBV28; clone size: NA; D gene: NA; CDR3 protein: CASSQHSSGANVLTF; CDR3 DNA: TGTGCCAGCAGTCAACACAGCTCTGGGGCCAACGTCCTGACTTTC
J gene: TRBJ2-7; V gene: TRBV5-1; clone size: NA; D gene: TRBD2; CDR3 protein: CASSAGTSGYEQYF; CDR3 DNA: TGCGCCAGCAGCGCCGGGACTAGCGGCTACGAGCAGTACTTC
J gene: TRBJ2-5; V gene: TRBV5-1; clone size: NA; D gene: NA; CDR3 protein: CASSLVQGQETQYF; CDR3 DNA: TGCGCCAGCAGCTTGGTCCAAGGACAAGAGACCCAGTACTTC
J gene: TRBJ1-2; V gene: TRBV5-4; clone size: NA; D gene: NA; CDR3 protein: CASNHRPSYGYTF; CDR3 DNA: TGTGCCAGCAACCACAGGCCCTCCTATGGCTACACCTTC
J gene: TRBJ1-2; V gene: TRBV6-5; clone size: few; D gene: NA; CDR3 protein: CASSLRPSGVHGYTF; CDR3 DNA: TGTGCCAGCAGCCTGCGTCCCTCAGGGGTCCATGGCTACACCTTC
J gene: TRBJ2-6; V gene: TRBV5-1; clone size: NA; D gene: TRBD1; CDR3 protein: CASSYGTALSGANVLTF; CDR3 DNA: TGCGCCAGCAGCTACGGGACAGCCCTCTCTGGGGCCAACGTCCTGACTTTC
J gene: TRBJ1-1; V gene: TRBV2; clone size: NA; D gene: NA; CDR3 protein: CASSMDLGTEAFF; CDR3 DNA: TGTGCCAGCAGTATGGATCTGGGCACTGAAGCTTTCTTT